A single sample gave rise to the 4 T cell receptor beta chains below, sequenced in a study of blood T cell repertoires in COVID-19 (dated by TCRdb to the early 2020s). Library generation was performed with the immunoSEQ multiplex PCR assay. Here the immuneACCESS table is served through TCRdb, limited to in-frame sequences with V and J called. Missing clones are a known gap in these copies; in checked studies unresolved V genes cover under half, and the rest lacks a known reason. The sample table holds hundreds of thousands of clones, of which more than 75% were seen once. The ten largest make up roughly 1.6% of the sample. Sequencing was done on a sample of peripheral blood. The origin of the receptors is a woman aged 55-69 years who had recovered from COVID-19.

The chain couples TRBV2 to TRBJ2-7; TRBD2 agrees at 12 bases. The germline V gene has CDR1 SNHLY and CDR2 FYNNEI. The length of the CDR3 is 13 residues. The ends lost 7 bases at V and 6 bases at J; junction bases unmatched: 4. In DNA form, the CDR3 reads TGTGCCAGCAAGACTAGCGGGGGCGGCGAGCAGTACTTC. It translates to CASKTSGGGEQYF. The full variable domain, its missing parts supplied by reference TRBV2 and TRBJ2-7, is EPEVTQTPSHQVTQMGQEVILRCVPISNHLYFYWYRQILGQKVEFLVSFYNNEISEKSEIFDDQFSVERPDGSNFTLKIRSTKLEDSAMYFCASKTSGGGEQYFGPGTRLTVT.

The V call is TRBV6-5, the J call TRBJ2-3, with D maybe TRBD2 (8 bases). Between the trimmed V and J ends, which lost 6 bases and 1 base, there was a span of 14 bases. Looked up from germline, CDR1 is MNHEY and CDR2 is SVGAGI. The CDR3 spans 15 residues. CDR3 DNA: TGTGCCAGCAGAAGGGGGCGGGGGGGCACAGATACGCAGTATTTT. It codes for CASRRGRGGTDTQYF.

J is TRBJ1-1 and V is TRBV7-9; D perhaps matches TRBD1 (5 bases). This CDR3 has 18 residues. Trimming left V 1 base short and J 3 bases short, with 21 bases between. In germline, CDR1 is SEHNR, CDR2 FQNEAQ (reference sequence). CDR3: CASSLGTGNWGADTEAFF. CDR3 nucleotide sequence: TGTGCCAGCAGCTTAGGGACGGGCAACTGGGGCGCGGACACTGAAGCTTTCTTT.

V gene TRBV7-3 combines with J gene TRBJ1-1; D gene ambiguous. This CDR3 has 15 amino acids. CDR1 and CDR2 (germline): SGHTA, FQGTGA. Trimming left V 5 bases short and J 4 bases short, with 17 bases between. The CDR3 reads CASSPSGPSLTEAFF. The CDR3 nucleotides read TGTGCCAGCAGCCCCTCGGGTCCATCTCTCACTGAAGCTTTCTTT.